The 19 T cell receptor beta chains below all came from one sample that was sequenced in a study of T cell repertoires in cytomegalovirus infection. Antigens for these TCRs are unknown. TCRdb re-derived calls from the reads in MiXCR, one entry per CDR3 protein. This sample has about 740,000 distinct CDR3 sequences, with about 33% found just once. This material consisted of cultured PBMCs, taken from culture after CMV antigen stimulation. These receptor sequences come from a human donor in good health (CMV status not recorded). Some clones in this sample may be carry-over from other donors' samples.

This sequence joins TRBV11-2 and TRBJ2-7; no firm D call. With 1 base removed from V and 3 bases from J, the gap between germline ends came to 10 bases. Germline CDR1 and CDR2: SGHAT and FQNNGV. CDR3 length: 14 residues. For the CDR3, the DNA is TGTGCCAGCAGCTTAGTACTACAGAGCTACGAGCAGTACTTC. The encoded protein is CASSLVLQSYEQYF.

This clonotype has ten or more counts. This sequence joins TRBV7-2 and TRBJ2-3; D perhaps matches TRBD1 (7 bases). Germline V gives CDR1 SGHTA, CDR2 FQGNSA. The CDR3 sequence is 17 residues long. Between the trimmed V and J ends, which lost 4 bases and 4 bases, there was a span of 21 bases. CDR3 nucleotides: TGTGCCAGCAGCTCCAGACAGGGACTGGGACCAGCAGATACGCAGTATTTT. As protein: CASSSRQGLGPADTQYF.

The genes are TRBV10-3 and TRBJ2-5; 9 bases match TRBD2. CDR3 size: 15 residues. Trimming at V came to 3 bases and at J to 4 bases, leaving 6 bases not matched to a gene. The V gene's germline CDR1 is ENHRY and CDR2 SYGVKD. The CDR3: CAISDGTSRGETQYF. CDR3 DNA sequence: TGTGCCATCAGTGATGGGACTAGCCGAGGAGAGACCCAGTACTTC.

This clonotype occurred many times. The rearrangement uses TRBV7-2 and TRBJ1-5, with D uncertain. Germline loops: CDR1 SGHTA, CDR2 FQGNSA. The V and J ends lost 4 bases and 5 bases respectively, with 12 bases between them. CDR3 size: 14 residues. CDR3 loop: CASSSRRGDQPQHF. CDR3 DNA sequence: TGTGCCAGCAGCTCAAGGCGCGGGGATCAGCCCCAGCATTTT.

This clonotype came up many times. The chain employs TRBV7-2 and TRBJ2-1, with D possibly called TRBD1 or TRBD2 (5 bases each). The CDR3 is 15 residues long. Germline V gene lookup returns CDR1 SGHTA and CDR2 FQGNSA. Trimming took 6 bases from V and 6 from J, leaving 18 bases between them. CDR3 DNA: TGTGCCAGCAGTCAACCGGGACGTAAGGCCAATGAGCAGTTCTTC. Protein sequence: CASSQPGRKANEQFF.

The CDR3 loop reads CASSLGIGAGGSDTQYF. CDR3 in DNA: TGTGCCAGCAGCTTAGGTATCGGGGCCGGGGGTTCAGATACGCAGTATTTT. The V and J genes are TRBV7-2 and TRBJ2-3, with a weak D call TRBD2 (6 bases). Germline V gene sequence: CDR1 SGHTA, CDR2 FQGNSA. V lost 1 base and J 4 bases, leaving 18 bases between the germline ends. CDR3 length: 17 residues.

This clonotype was counted many times. The CDR3 sequence: CASSHGRAQETQYF. The DNA for the CDR3 is TGTGCCAGCAGCCACGGGCGGGCCCAAGAGACCCAGTACTTC. This sequence joins TRBV7-8 and TRBJ2-5; possibly TRBD2 for D (5 bases). V lost 5 bases, J lost 1 base, and 11 bases lay in between. The CDR3 sequence is 14 residues long. Germline assignment: CDR1 SGHVS and CDR2 FQNEAQ.

This clonotype occurred many times. J is TRBJ2-3 and V is TRBV7-2; 8 bases fit TRBD2. This CDR3 spans 15 amino acids. Trimming removed 4 bases from V and 2 bases from J; junction bases left unmatched: 5. Germline-derived CDR1 and CDR2 are SGHTA and FQGNSA. CDR3 in amino acids: CASSYGGGHTDTQYF. In nucleotides, the CDR3 is TGTGCCAGCAGCTACGGCGGGGGGCACACAGATACGCAGTATTTT.

V is TRBV11-2 and J is TRBJ2-1, with D perhaps TRBD1 or TRBD2 (5 bases each). V dropped 1 base and J dropped 8 bases, with 12 bases sitting between them. The CDR3 has 14 residues. CDR1 and CDR2 (germline): SGHAT, FQNNGV. The CDR3 is CASSLVREGHEQFF. In DNA, the CDR3 is TGTGCCAGCAGCTTAGTCCGAGAGGGACATGAGCAGTTCTTC.

The rearrangement joins TRBV9 to TRBJ2-3; 7 bases match TRBD1. V was clipped by 2 bases and J by 4 bases; unmatched bases: 7. Per germline, CDR1 SGDLS and CDR2 YYNGEE. The CDR3 contains 15 residues. Here the CDR3 reads CASSVGTATADTQYF. CDR3 in DNA: TGTGCCAGCAGCGTGGGGACAGCTACGGCAGATACGCAGTATTTT.

The CDR3 DNA sequence: TGTGCTCACGATCCCGGGACAGGTAATCAGCCCCAGCATTTT. Amino acid sequence: CAHDPGTGNQPQHF. This chain joins TRBV6-6 and TRBJ1-5, with 8 bases identical to TRBD1. CDR1 MNHNY and CDR2 SVGAGI come from the germline V gene (reference sequence). The CDR3 totals 14 residues.

This clonotype was detected a few times. The chain couples TRBV14 to TRBJ2-3; no clear D. CDR3 length: 14 residues. Per the germline V gene, CDR1 is SGHDN and CDR2 is FVKESK. V lost 0 bases and J 5 bases, leaving 9 bases between the germline ends. CDR3 coding DNA: TGTGCCAGCAGCCAAGATATGACGGGAGATACGCAGTATTTT. Translating gives CASSQDMTGDTQYF.

The V and J genes are TRBV15 and TRBJ2-1, with unresolved D. Per germline, CDR1 LNHNV and CDR2 YYDKDF (reference sequence). The V end was cut by 4 bases, the J end by 5 bases, with 3 bases between. CDR3 length: 11 amino acids. This CDR3 reads CATSTNNEQFF. The DNA for the CDR3 is TGTGCCACCAGCACTAACAATGAGCAGTTCTTC.

This clonotype was detected a few times. The chain links TRBV6-2 or TRBV6-3 to TRBJ2-3; no reliable D call. V gave up 4 bases and J gave up 9 bases, with 11 bases separating them. This CDR3 region has 12 residues. Germline loops: CDR1 MNHEY, CDR2 SVGEGT. CDR3 DNA sequence: TGTGCCAGCAGTTCCCAGTTGAGCACGCAGTATTTT. Translated: CASSSQLSTQYF.

The CDR3 protein is CASTGPTRFTDTQYF. DNA for the CDR3: TGTGCCAGCACGGGCCCTACCAGGTTTACAGATACGCAGTATTTT. This sequence joins TRBV2 and TRBJ2-3; D is uncertain. This CDR3 has 15 residues. The ends were cut back, 7 bases at V and 3 bases at J, with 17 bases in the middle. CDR1 SNHLY and CDR2 FYNNEI come from the germline V gene.

This clonotype turned up a few times. The chain employs TRBV7-9 and TRBJ2-7; a possible D gene is TRBD2 (6 bases). Germline-derived CDR1 and CDR2 are SEHNR and FQNEAQ (reference sequence). Trimming shortened V by 8 bases and J by 6 bases, and 17 bases separated the two germline ends. This CDR3 contains 13 residues. This chain's CDR3 is CASSFVRDTEQYF. The CDR3 region has the DNA TGTGCCAGCTCTTTTGTGCGGGATACCGAGCAGTACTTC.

The rearrangement links TRBV6-1 to TRBJ2-5, with D tentatively TRBD1 (5 bases). The ends were cut back, 5 bases at V and 2 bases at J, with 12 bases in the middle. Germline V gene lookup returns CDR1 MNHNS and CDR2 SASEGT. The CDR3 is 14 residues long. CDR3 sequence: CASSQWGSQETQYF. In DNA form, the CDR3 reads TGTGCCAGCAGTCAGTGGGGCTCGCAAGAGACCCAGTACTTC.

The rearrangement uses TRBV6-5 and TRBJ2-7, with 10 bases aligning to TRBD2. Germline V gene sequence: CDR1 MNHEY, CDR2 SVGAGI. There are 14 residues in the CDR3. The V and J ends lost 6 bases and 5 bases, in that order; junction bases with no gene match: 7. The CDR3 reads CASRRSGRQDEQYF. For the CDR3, the DNA is TGTGCCAGCAGGCGTAGCGGGAGGCAAGACGAGCAGTACTTC.

CDR3 in amino acids: CASSASDGAFF. Written as DNA, the CDR3 is TGTGCCAGCAGCGCTAGTGATGGAGCTTTCTTT. The rearrangement uses TRBV9 and TRBJ1-1, with D hard to call. Germline CDR1 reads SGDLS; CDR2 reads YYNGEE. There are 11 residues in the CDR3. The V gene lost 3 bases and the J gene lost 10 bases, with 10 bases spanning the gap.